This passage covers 18 T cell receptor beta chains from one sample sequenced in a study of T-cell reconstitution after alpha-beta-depleted transplantation in children. It was with unique molecular identifiers that the TCRbeta library was prepared. TCRdb processed the PCR reads anew with MiXCR; each CDR3 protein has one entry. The repertoire includes under 400,000 distinct CDR3 sequences, 23% of them detected once, and 11% sits in the top ten. Sample: PBMCs, mostly from graft donor cells, taken 180 days after TCRalphabeta/CD19-depleted stem cell transplant. These receptor sequences come from a male patient younger than 18 who had a stem cell transplant for acute lymphoblastic leukemia, so the T cells may come from the graft donor.

The gene calls are TRBV3-1 and TRBJ2-3; D may be TRBD1 or TRBD2 (7 bases each). Germline V gene data show CDR1 as LGHDT and CDR2 as YNNKEL (reference sequence). The CDR3 extends over 16 amino acids. Trimming took 6 bases from V and 3 from J, leaving 19 bases between them. For the CDR3, the DNA is TGTGCCAGCAGTGTCCAGGGGGAGGGTCGTACAGATACGCAGTATTTT. Residues: CASSVQGEGRTDTQYF.

The chain uses TRBV19 and TRBJ2-7, with 12 bases identical to TRBD1. From germline, CDR1 is LNHDA and CDR2 SQIVND (reference sequence). This CDR3 region has 15 residues. J was trimmed by 2 bases and V by 4 bases; bases with no gene match: 3. The CDR3 bases are TGTGCCAGTAGTACCGGGACAGGGGGCCCCTACGAGCAGTACTTC. Protein product: CASSTGTGGPYEQYF.

The sample holds many counts of this clonotype. The chain employs TRBV18 and TRBJ1-1, with D possibly TRBD1 on 5 matching bases. The germline V gene has CDR1 KGHSH and CDR2 LQKENI. This CDR3 contains 13 residues. The germline V and J ends were trimmed by 8 bases and 5 bases, with 15 bases remaining between them. This chain's CDR3 is CASTSGGGTEAFF. The CDR3 DNA is TGTGCCAGCACCTCCGGGGGGGGGACTGAAGCTTTCTTT. Supplemented by reference TRBV18 and TRBJ1-1, the full variable domain reads NAGVMQNPRHLVRRRGQEARLRCSPMKGHSHVYWYRQLPEEGLKFMVYLQKENIIDESGMPKERFSAEFPKEGPSILRIQQVVRGDSAAYFCASTSGGGTEAFFGQGTRLTVV.

Only a few counts were recorded for this clonotype. V and J are TRBV18 and TRBJ2-7, with D unclear. The germline V gene encodes CDR1 KGHSH and CDR2 LQKENI. V was cut by 1 base and J by 0 bases, with 10 bases left in between. The CDR3 loop spans 15 amino acids. CDR3 amino acids: CASSPQKYPSYEQYF. Written as DNA, the CDR3 is TGTGCCAGCTCACCACAGAAGTATCCCTCCTACGAGCAGTACTTC.

This clonotype was counted a few times. The chain couples TRBV6-1 to TRBJ2-7, with 8 positions matching TRBD1. The germline V gene encodes CDR1 MNHNS and CDR2 SASEGT. This CDR3 is built from 14 residues. The V segment lost 5 bases and the J segment 5 bases; nucleotides outside the gene matches: 8. DNA of the CDR3: TGTGCCAGCAGTCAAGACAGGGGCCGCAACGAGCAGTACTTC. It is translated as CASSQDRGRNEQYF.

This sequence joins TRBV20-1 and TRBJ2-3; D perhaps matches TRBD2 (6 bases). Germline V gives CDR1 DFQATT, CDR2 SNEGSKA (reference sequence). This CDR3 has 15 amino acids. V lost 8 bases to trimming and J lost 5 bases, with 23 bases between them. Here the CDR3 reads CSTPQGGKYGDTQYF. The CDR3 nucleotides read TGCAGTACGCCTCAGGGCGGGAAGTATGGAGATACGCAGTATTTT.

V and J are TRBV6-1 and TRBJ2-1; 7 bases match TRBD1. Per germline, CDR1 MNHNS and CDR2 SASEGT. The CDR3 loop spans 16 amino acids. The junction had 15 bases not matched to a gene; V was cut back by 9 bases and J by 4 bases. Here the CDR3 DNA reads TGTGCCAGTGGAAGGGACCAGGGACAGTTTTACAATGAGCAGTTCTTC. Its translation: CASGRDQGQFYNEQFF.

This clonotype was detected a few times. This sequence joins TRBV10-3 and TRBJ1-6; weak D call: TRBD1 (5 bases). The CDR3 loop spans 12 amino acids. With 7 bases removed from V and 11 bases from J, the gap between germline ends came to 12 bases. In germline, CDR1 is ENHRY, CDR2 SYGVKD. This chain's CDR3 is CAITRQPPPLHF. In DNA, the CDR3 is TGTGCCATCACCCGACAGCCTCCACCCCTCCACTTT.

The table lists this clonotype with a few counts. CDR3 sequence (DNA): TGTGCCAGTAGTACTATTCGGATGAACACTGAAGCTTTCTTT. This gives the protein CASSTIRMNTEAFF. The gene calls are TRBV19 and TRBJ1-1; no clear D. CDR1 and CDR2 (germline): LNHDA, SQIVND (reference sequence). The CDR3 consists of 14 residues. V was cut by 4 bases and J by 0 bases, with 9 bases left in between.

The V and J genes are TRBV12-3 or TRBV12-4 and TRBJ2-5; D unresolved. This CDR3 has 13 residues. V gave up 3 bases and J gave up 5 bases, with 10 bases separating them. The CDR3, as DNA: TGTGCCAGCAGTTTGCAGATAAGGGAGACCCAGTACTTC. Its translation: CASSLQIRETQYF.

This clonotype was seen a handful of times. V gene TRBV3-1 combines with J gene TRBJ2-3; D is undetermined. The CDR3 spans 13 residues. Trimming removed 1 base from V and 3 bases from J, with 5 bases in between. Germline assignment: CDR1 LGHDT and CDR2 YNNKEL (reference sequence). The CDR3 loop reads CASSQALTDTQYF. The CDR3 bases are TGTGCCAGCAGCCAAGCCCTTACAGATACGCAGTATTTT.

This clonotype was seen more than once but under ten times. CDR3 in DNA: TGTGCCAGCCAACTATTGTGGGGAGTCCGAGAGACCCAGTACTTC. Translation gives CASQLLWGVRETQYF. The rearrangement links TRBV6-1 to TRBJ2-5; tentatively, D is TRBD2 (5 bases). The germline V gene has CDR1 MNHNS and CDR2 SASEGT. The CDR3 consists of 15 residues. Trimming took off 8 bases at V and 4 bases at J, with 20 bases between the two ends.

In this sample, this clonotype turned up a few times. This chain connects TRBV7-3 to TRBJ2-2, with 11 bases that match TRBD2. The CDR3 spans 15 residues. The junction had 1 base not matched to a gene; V was cut back by 2 bases and J by 5 bases. CDR1 is SGHTA and CDR2 is FQGTGA in the germline V gene. CDR3 coding DNA: TGTGCCAGCAGCTTACTAGCGGGAGGTACCGGGGAGCTGTTTTTT. Translating it yields CASSLLAGGTGELFF.

This clonotype was picked up a small number of times. The chain carries TRBV6-5 and TRBJ1-6; TRBD1 matches 7 bases. Germline V gene data show CDR1 as MNHEY and CDR2 as SVGAGI. CDR3 length: 15 amino acids. Germline trimming cut 2 bases from V and 7 bases from J; bases unmatched to any gene: 5. CDR3 bases: TGTGCCAGCAGTTACCTTGGGACAGTAAATTCACCCCTCCACTTT. Encoded protein: CASSYLGTVNSPLHF.

The V gene is TRBV5-6, the J gene TRBJ2-7; D gene ambiguous. The CDR3 loop spans 14 amino acids. V dropped 1 base and J dropped 3 bases, with 11 bases sitting between them. The germline gives CDR1 SGHDT, CDR2 YYEEEE. DNA of the CDR3: TGTGCCAGCAGCTTGTTTGCGGTAATCTACGAGCAGTACTTC. Its protein is CASSLFAVIYEQYF.

There are a few counts of this clonotype. This chain links TRBV20-1 with TRBJ2-7; D remains ambiguous. The germline gives CDR1 DFQATT, CDR2 SNEGSKA (reference sequence). The CDR3 runs 13 residues. Trimming left V 6 bases short and J 3 bases short, with 15 bases between. The CDR3 DNA reads as TGCAGTGCCTCACCCGACCGAAACTACGAGCAGTACTTC. As protein: CSASPDRNYEQYF.

This chain uses TRBV20-1 with TRBJ2-5, with a weak D call TRBD1 (6 bases). The germline V and J ends were trimmed by 6 bases and 1 base, with 12 bases remaining between them. This CDR3 comprises 13 residues. The germline V gene encodes CDR1 DFQATT and CDR2 SNEGSKA (reference sequence). CDR3 in DNA: TGCAGTGCCAATCAGGGGTCCCAAGAGACCCAGTACTTC. Residues: CSANQGSQETQYF.

Only a few counts were recorded for this clonotype. The chain is built from TRBV5-5 and TRBJ1-5; a weak D match, TRBD1 (5 bases). Per germline, CDR1 SGHKS and CDR2 YYEKEE (reference sequence). This CDR3 spans 16 amino acids. Trimming removed 1 base at V and 6 bases at J, with 17 bases between. The CDR3 coding sequence is TGTGCCAGCAGCTTGTTTGTCGACAGCGCGGCTCAGCCCCAGCATTTT. Protein: CASSLFVDSAAQPQHF.